The 21 T cell receptor beta chains below come from one sample, sequenced in a study of cytomegalovirus exposure and HLA in healthy donors (dated by TCRdb to the late 2010s). The receptor library was made with the immunoSEQ multiplex PCR assay. A mixture of 60 forward primers for TCR Vbeta segments and 13 reverse primers for TCR Jbeta segments was used in the multiplex PCR. TCRdb retrieved this table from immuneACCESS and kept in-frame rearrangements only. Not all clones are present; in checked studies, unresolved V genes account for under half, and no reason is known for the remainder. The sample includes some 120,000 clones, with 75% to 85% observed a single time. The leading ten clones occupy under 9.5% of the sample. Material: PBMCs. These receptors were collected from a woman aged 45-65 years in good health and CMV-seropositive.

The genes are TRBV7-9 and TRBJ1-1; no reliable D call. The CDR3 extends over 13 amino acids. CDR1 is SEHNR, CDR2 FQNEAQ, per germline (reference sequence). Trimming removed 6 bases at V and 0 bases at J, with 8 bases between. CDR3 residues: CASRREVNTEAFF. CDR3 in DNA: TGTGCCAGCAGGCGAGAGGTGAACACTGAAGCTTTCTTT.

V gene TRBV6-1 combines with J gene TRBJ2-7, with 7 positions matching TRBD1. V trimming: 7 bases; J trimming: 0 bases; junction bases outside the gene matches: 6. The length of the CDR3 is 14 residues. CDR1 and CDR2 (germline): MNHNS, SASEGT. The CDR3 loop reads CASTMTGSSYEQYF. The CDR3 nucleotides are TGTGCCAGCACGATGACAGGGAGCTCCTACGAGCAGTACTTC.

The gene calls are TRBV27 and TRBJ1-1; 10 bases line up with TRBD1. The CDR3 runs 13 residues. The V gene end was trimmed by 6 bases and the J gene end by 7 bases; junction bases not matched to a gene: 5. CDR1 and CDR2 (germline): MNHEY, SMNVEV (reference sequence). The CDR3 loop reads CASSRQGAVEAFF. CDR3 sequence (DNA): TGTGCCAGCAGCAGACAGGGGGCGGTTGAAGCTTTCTTT.

This chain links TRBV18 with TRBJ2-1; 8 bases agree with TRBD2. Trimming took 4 bases from V and 7 from J; bases not matched to a gene: 6. The germline V gene encodes CDR1 KGHSH and CDR2 LQKENI. This CDR3 comprises 14 residues. This CDR3 is CASSLSGVGNEQFF. CDR3 sequence (DNA): TGTGCCAGCTCACTTAGCGGGGTAGGGAATGAGCAGTTCTTC.

The chain employs TRBV27 and TRBJ2-7, with D tentatively TRBD2 (6 bases). V was trimmed by 2 bases and J by 0 bases, leaving 14 bases between them. This CDR3 is 16 amino acids long. Germline V CDR1 and CDR2: MNHEY, SMNVEV (reference sequence). CDR3 DNA: TGTGCCAGCAGTTTAGAGTGGCGGGGACCCTCCTACGAGCAGTACTTC. The encoded protein is CASSLEWRGPSYEQYF.

The chain combines TRBV5-1 with TRBJ1-3; D might be TRBD1 (6 bases). The CDR3 sequence is 15 residues long. Germline V gene sequence: CDR1 SGHRS, CDR2 YFSETQ. Trimming stripped 4 bases from V and 0 bases from J, with 11 bases between. CDR3: CASSLGQYSGNTIYF. CDR3 bases: TGCGCCAGCAGCCTCGGACAGTACTCTGGAAACACCATATATTTT.

This clone was found once. The J gene is TRBJ1-4, the V gene TRBV7-9, with D maybe TRBD1 (6 bases). The germline V gene has CDR1 SEHNR and CDR2 FQNEAQ (reference sequence). CDR3 length: 16 residues. V was shortened by 5 bases and J by 8 bases, with 21 bases between the two germline ends. The CDR3 region is CASSLRQDRRGEKLFF. CDR3 DNA: TGTGCCAGCAGCCTTAGACAGGACCGAAGGGGGGAAAAACTGTTTTTT.

This CDR3 reads CASSKAQGTPYEQYF. The DNA of the CDR3 is TGTGCCAGCAGCAAAGCTCAGGGCACTCCTTACGAGCAGTACTTC. This sequence joins TRBV21-1 and TRBJ2-7; TRBD1 is taken as the D call from the table, unchecked against the DNA. TRBV21-1 is marked as a pseudogene. The CDR3 covers 15 residues.

This CDR3 reads CASSRDSVQETQYF. For the CDR3, the DNA is TGTGCCAGCAGCCGGGACAGTGTTCAAGAGACCCAGTACTTC. The chain couples TRBV5-4 to TRBJ2-5; 7 positions match TRBD1. Germline trimming cut 4 bases from V and 2 bases from J; bases unmatched to any gene: 5. Germline CDR1 and CDR2: SGHNT and YYREEE (reference sequence). The length of the CDR3 is 14 residues.

V gene TRBV6-1 combines with J gene TRBJ2-1, with D uncertain. Germline values: CDR1 MNHNS, CDR2 SASEGT. The length of the CDR3 is 15 residues. Trimming stripped 3 bases from V and 0 bases from J, with 9 bases between. The CDR3 DNA sequence: TGTGCCAGCAGTGAGACTGTACTCTCCTACAATGAGCAGTTCTTC. It translates to CASSETVLSYNEQFF.

The chain recombines TRBV7-2 with TRBJ2-7; D is perhaps TRBD2 (6 bases). Trimming removed 3 bases from V and 3 bases from J, with 9 bases in between. The CDR3 is 13 amino acids. Looked up from germline, CDR1 is SGHTA and CDR2 is FQGNSA. The CDR3 nucleotides are TGTGCCAGCAGCTTCTTCGGGGGCTACGAGCAGTACTTC. Translation: CASSFFGGYEQYF.

The chain joins TRBV4-2 to TRBJ2-1, with TRBD2 identical over 9 bases. The CDR3 loop spans 16 amino acids. Germline V lookup: CDR1 LGHNA, CDR2 YNFKEQ. Trimming removed 4 bases from V and 10 bases from J; junction bases left unmatched: 14. CDR3 amino acids: CASSPLVDSGRGEQFF. CDR3 nucleotide sequence: TGTGCCAGCAGCCCTCTTGTCGATAGCGGGAGAGGGGAGCAGTTCTTC.

The chain combines TRBV7-2 with TRBJ2-6; 8 bases line up with TRBD2. This CDR3 comprises 15 residues. V was pared by 5 bases and J by 2 bases, with 2 bases of the junction left unmatched. From germline, CDR1 is SGHTA and CDR2 FQGNSA. The CDR3 coding sequence is TGTGCCAGCAGCCTCGGGAGGGCTGGGGCCAACGTCCTGACTTTC. Its translation is CASSLGRAGANVLTF.

The chain employs TRBV7-2 and TRBJ1-2; a weak D match, TRBD1 (6 bases). Germline CDR1 reads SGHTA; CDR2 reads FQGNSA. Between the trimmed V and J ends, which lost 4 bases and 0 bases, there was a span of 9 bases. CDR3 length equals 14 residues. CDR3 residues: CASSSWTANYGYTF. The CDR3 bases are TGTGCCAGCAGCTCATGGACAGCTAACTATGGCTACACCTTC.

This chain connects TRBV5-4 to TRBJ2-7; 10 nucleotides agree with TRBD2. Germline values: CDR1 SGHNT, CDR2 YYREEE (reference sequence). The V and J ends lost 5 bases and 7 bases, in that order; junction bases with no gene match: 9. The length of the CDR3 is 14 residues. CDR3 sequence: CASRQTILAGEQYF. CDR3 sequence (DNA): TGTGCCAGCAGACAAACCATACTAGCGGGGGAGCAGTACTTC.

This clone was seen once. The genes are TRBV9 and TRBJ2-3; 9 bases match TRBD2. Germline CDR1 is SGDLS and CDR2 is YYNGEE. The CDR3 covers 15 residues. The trim removed 5 bases at V and 3 bases at J, leaving 7 bases unmatched. CDR3 loop: CASRWRLAGTDTQYF. The DNA of the CDR3 is TGTGCCAGCAGGTGGCGGCTAGCGGGGACAGATACGCAGTATTTT.

This chain connects TRBV9 to TRBJ1-3; D call uncertain. V was cut by 4 bases and J by 2 bases, with 13 bases left in between. The CDR3 is made up of 15 amino acids. CDR1 is SGDLS, CDR2 YYNGEE, per germline. The CDR3 reads CASSSSGNPGNTIYF. The CDR3 nucleotides read TGTGCCAGCAGCTCCTCCGGGAATCCTGGAAACACCATATATTTT.

The gene calls are TRBV6-1 and TRBJ2-7; D gene unclear. CDR1 MNHNS and CDR2 SASEGT come from the germline V gene. The length of the CDR3 is 15 residues. With 0 bases removed from V and 3 bases from J, the gap between germline ends came to 12 bases. The CDR3 bases are TGTGCCAGCAGTGAAGCGCCCAGGAACCTCTACGAGCAGTACTTC. This codes for CASSEAPRNLYEQYF.

The chain is built from TRBV18 and TRBJ1-2, with D unclear. The CDR3 totals 14 residues. Trimming left V 0 bases short and J 1 base short, with 6 bases between. From germline, CDR1 is KGHSH and CDR2 LQKENI. CDR3 amino acids: CASSPPSINYGYTF. The CDR3 coding sequence is TGTGCCAGCTCACCACCTAGTATTAACTATGGCTACACCTTC.

This clone was counted a few times. The chain employs TRBV13 and TRBJ2-7; D not resolved. The CDR3 has 13 amino acids. The V gene lost 3 bases and the J gene lost 6 bases, with 12 bases spanning the gap. The V gene's germline CDR1 is PRHDT and CDR2 FYEKMQ (reference sequence). CDR3 in amino acids: CASSFGSPGEQYF. The CDR3 bases are TGTGCCAGCAGCTTTGGGTCACCAGGCGAGCAGTACTTC. Full variable domain (missing parts from reference TRBV13 and TRBJ2-7): AAGVIQSPRHLIKEKRETATLKCYPIPRHDTVYWYQQGPGQDPQFLISFYEKMQSDKGSIPDRFSAQQFSDYHSELNMSSLELGDSALYFCASSFGSPGEQYFGPGTRLTVT.

This clone occurred a few times. The chain uses TRBV5-1 and TRBJ1-2, with 7 bases aligning to TRBD1. V lost 2 bases and J lost 5; bases outside the gene matches: 9. The CDR3 sequence is 15 residues long. Per germline, CDR1 SGHRS and CDR2 YFSETQ. CDR3: CASSFLQGVGYGYTF. The CDR3 nucleotides read TGCGCCAGCAGCTTCCTCCAGGGGGTAGGGTATGGCTACACCTTC.